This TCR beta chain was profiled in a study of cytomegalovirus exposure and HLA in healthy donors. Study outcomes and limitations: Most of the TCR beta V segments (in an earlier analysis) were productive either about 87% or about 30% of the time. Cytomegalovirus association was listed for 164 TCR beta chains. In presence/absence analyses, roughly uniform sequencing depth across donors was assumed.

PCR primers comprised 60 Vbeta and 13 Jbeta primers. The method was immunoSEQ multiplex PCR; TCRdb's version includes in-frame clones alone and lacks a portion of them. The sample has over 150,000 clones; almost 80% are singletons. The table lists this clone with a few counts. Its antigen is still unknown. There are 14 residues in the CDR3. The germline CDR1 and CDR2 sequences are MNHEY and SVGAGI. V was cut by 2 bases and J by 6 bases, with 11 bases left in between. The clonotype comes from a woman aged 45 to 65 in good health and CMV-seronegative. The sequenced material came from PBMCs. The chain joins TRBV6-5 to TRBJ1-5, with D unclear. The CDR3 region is CASSYARFGQPQHF. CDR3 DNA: TGTGCCAGCAGTTACGCGAGGTTTGGTCAGCCCCAGCATTTT.